This TCR beta chain was sequenced in a study of blood T cell repertoires in COVID-19. As for the study in general: PBMCs, B-cell-depleted T cells, or T cells provided the cDNA or gDNA that made up the material.

V was cut by 2 bases and J by 2 bases, with 13 bases left in between. Germline V gene data show CDR1 as SGDLS and CDR2 as YYNGEE. The CDR3 totals 15 residues. In the original analysis: Researchers report that nucleated cell counts were estimated from reference gene primer amplification. Generated by immunoSEQ multiplex PCR, the TCRdb table keeps only in-frame clones and is missing some. The V and J calls and clone size were taken over from that table, and D and trimming were inferred from the DNA. In the table there are some 180,000 clones, around 83% of which are singletons. Recruits, aged 18 to 89 years, lived in 24 US areas. Donors were grouped by their self-reported clinical history.

The gene calls are TRBV9 and TRBJ1-2, with D hard to call. This sequence was found in a man in his forties or fifties who had recovered from COVID-19. Sample: PBMCs or T cells enriched from blood (not recorded which). DNA for the CDR3: TGTGCCAGCAGCGTTACGGAACTATCGAACTATGGCTACACCTTC. Translated: CASSVTELSNYGYTF.